This entry concerns a single T cell receptor beta chain. Its antigen is currently unknown. Each CDR3 protein gets one entry after TCRdb re-called the reads with MiXCR. The repertoire holds around 430,000 distinct CDR3 sequences, with roughly 43% as singletons. This entry is derived from a study of T cell repertoires in cytomegalovirus infection. Study context: CMV epitopes that were recently identified and HLA-C-restricted were used alongside well-studied HLA-B-restricted ones. CMV infection plus the matching HLA type was flagged by public TCR beta signatures. Findings of the study overall: CMV-specific HLA-C-restricted TCR beta clonotypes dominated the ex vivo response. Pooled public TCR beta family frequency picked out CMV carriers with the relevant HLA.

The sequencing used cultured PBMCs, collected from culture after CMV antigen stimulation. This clonotype was sampled from a human donor in good health (CMV status not recorded). Some clones in this sample may be carry-over from other donors' samples.

CDR3 nucleotides: TGTGCCAGCAGTGCCCCACTATTTCGCGATGAGCAGTTCTTC. It codes for CASSAPLFRDEQFF. The gene calls are TRBV6-1 and TRBJ2-1, with D uncertain. The germline V and J ends were trimmed by 4 bases and 8 bases, with 15 bases remaining between them. The V gene's germline CDR1 is MNHNS and CDR2 SASEGT. The CDR3 is 14 amino acids.